This is a list of T cell receptor beta chains from one sample in a study of blood T cell repertoires in COVID-19. Using immunoSEQ multiplex PCR, the repertoire was profiled, and TCRdb retains in-frame clones only, with some absent. The table includes some 150,000 clones, roughly 88% detected once. Material for sequencing was PBMCs or T cells enriched from blood (not recorded which). These receptors were collected from a man in his fifties who had recovered from COVID-19. Both conserved end residues are part of each CDR3. D genes are given only for firm matches. A clone size is listed for some rows: how often the clone was seen (once, few, many), or a class if it is expanded.

CDR3 length	V gene	clone size	D gene	J gene	CDR3 DNA	CDR3 protein
15	TRBV6-5	few	.	TRBJ1-2	TGTGCCAGCAGTTACTCCTACAGGGCCCACTATGGCTACACCTTC	CASSYSYRAHYGYTF
16	TRBV10-1	.	TRBD1	TRBJ2-4	TGCGCCAGCAGTGATCCAGGGGGTTTAGCCAAAAACATTCAGTACTTC	CASSDPGGLAKNIQYF
14	TRBV18	.	.	TRBJ1-5	TGTGCCAGCTCACAGACAGGTCCCAATCAGCCCCAGCATTTT	CASSQTGPNQPQHF
14	TRBV3-1/TRBV3-2	.	.	TRBJ1-5	TGTGCCAGCAGCTACGACAGGAGCAATCAGCCCCAGCATTTT	CASSYDRSNQPQHF
15	TRBV9	.	TRBD1	TRBJ1-4	TGTGCCAGCAGCCCTGGGGGACAGGCTAATGAAAAACTGTTTTTT	CASSPGGQANEKLFF
13	TRBV7-3	.	.	TRBJ1-1	TGTGCCAGCAGCACCCAGGGTAACACTGAAGCTTTCTTT	CASSTQGNTEAFF
13	TRBV29-1	.	TRBD1	TRBJ2-7	TGCAGCGCACAGGGACAGGGGGGAGGCGAGCAGTACTTC	CSAQGQGGGEQYF
13	TRBV18	.	.	TRBJ1-5	TGTGCCAGCTCACCTGCAGGGGATCAGCCCCAGCATTTT	CASSPAGDQPQHF
16	TRBV18	.	.	TRBJ1-3	TGTGCCAGCTCACTAGAGACACCGAGCTCTGGAAACACCATATATTTT	CASSLETPSSGNTIYF
10	TRBV7-9	.	.	TRBJ1-2	TGTGCCAGCACCCAATATGGCTACACCTTC	CASTQYGYTF
16	TRBV6-1	.	TRBD1	TRBJ1-1	TGTGCCAGCAGTGAAGCCGGGACAGGGAGAGGGGCTGAAGCTTTCTTT	CASSEAGTGRGAEAFF
13	TRBV19	.	TRBD1	TRBJ1-1	TGTGCCAGTAGCCGGGACAGGGTGGCTGAAGCTTTCTTT	CASSRDRVAEAFF
17	TRBV7-9	.	TRBD2	TRBJ2-3	TGTGCCAGCAGTACAACCCGGACTAGCGGGGCCACAGATACGCAGTATTTT	CASSTTRTSGATDTQYF
17	TRBV5-5	.	.	TRBJ1-2	TGTGCCAGCAGCCCCCACGCGACAGCTGAACTCTCCTATGGCTACACCTTC	CASSPHATAELSYGYTF
13	TRBV19	few	TRBD1	TRBJ1-5	TGTGCCAGTTCTGACAGGGGGTCTCAGCCCCAGCATTTT	CASSDRGSQPQHF